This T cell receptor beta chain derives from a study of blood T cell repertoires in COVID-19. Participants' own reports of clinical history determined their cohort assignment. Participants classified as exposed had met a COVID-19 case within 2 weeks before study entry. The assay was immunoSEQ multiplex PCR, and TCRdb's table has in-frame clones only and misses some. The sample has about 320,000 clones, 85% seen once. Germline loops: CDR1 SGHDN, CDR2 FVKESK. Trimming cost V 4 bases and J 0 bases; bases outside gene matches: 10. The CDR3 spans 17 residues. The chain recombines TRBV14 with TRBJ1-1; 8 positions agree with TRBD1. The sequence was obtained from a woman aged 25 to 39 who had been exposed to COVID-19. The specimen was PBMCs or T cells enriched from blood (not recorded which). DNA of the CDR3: TGTGCCAGCAGCCCTCGTATAGGACAGGGCTTGAACACTGAAGCTTTCTTT. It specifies CASSPRIGQGLNTEAFF.